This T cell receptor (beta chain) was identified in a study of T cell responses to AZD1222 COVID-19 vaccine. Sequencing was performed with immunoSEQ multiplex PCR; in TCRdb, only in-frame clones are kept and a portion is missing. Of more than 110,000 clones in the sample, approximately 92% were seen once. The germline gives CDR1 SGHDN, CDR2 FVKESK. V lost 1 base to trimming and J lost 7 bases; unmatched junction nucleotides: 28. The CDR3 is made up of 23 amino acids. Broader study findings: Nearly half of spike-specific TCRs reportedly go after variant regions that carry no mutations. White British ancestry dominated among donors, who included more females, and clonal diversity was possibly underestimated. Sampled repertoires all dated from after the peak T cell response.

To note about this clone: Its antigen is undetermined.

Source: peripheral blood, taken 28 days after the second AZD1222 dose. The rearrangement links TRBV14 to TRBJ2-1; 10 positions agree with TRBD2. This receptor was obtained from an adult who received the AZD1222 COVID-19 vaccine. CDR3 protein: CASSQAKIGSSGRAGPYANEQFF. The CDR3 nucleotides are TGTGCCAGCAGCCAAGCTAAGATCGGGTCAAGCGGGAGGGCCGGGCCGTATGCGAATGAGCAGTTCTTC. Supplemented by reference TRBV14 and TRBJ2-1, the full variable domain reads EAGVTQFPSHSVIEKGQTVTLRCDPISGHDNLYWYRRVMGKEIKFLLHFVKESKQDESGMPNNRFLAERTGGTYSTLKVQPAELEDSGVYFCASSQAKIGSSGRAGPYANEQFFGPGTRLTVL.